The clone carrying this TCR beta chain was recorded many times. This specimen belongs to a study of T cells in Graves' hyperthyroidism and ophthalmopathy. Overall study: Peripheral blood draws took place at initial diagnosis, ahead of any treatment.

Germline-derived CDR1 and CDR2 are SNHLY and FYNNEI. There are 12 residues in the CDR3. V trimming: 7 bases; J trimming: 7 bases; junction bases outside the gene matches: 4. It was RNA transcripts that yielded the amplified TCR beta CDR3 regions. The HTBI set primed first-round TCR CDR3 RT-PCR. In TCRdb, the multiplex PCR reads were re-called with MiXCR into one record per CDR3 protein. The profile covers fewer than 650,000 distinct CDR3 sequences, with 11% to 15% appearing a single time and approximately 15% taken by the ten largest. Sequencing was carried out using blood. This chain links TRBV2 with TRBJ2-1; 7 bases fit TRBD1. This TCR was sampled from a woman between 35 and 50 years old with Graves' hyperthyroidism. CDR3 in amino acids: CASKTGSNEQFF. CDR3 DNA sequence: TGTGCCAGCAAGACAGGGAGTAATGAGCAGTTCTTC.